The rows below give T cell receptor beta chains drawn from one sample of a study of T cells in Graves' hyperthyroidism and ophthalmopathy. A single record per CDR3 protein comes from TCRdb applying MiXCR to the multiplex PCR reads. Of 250,000 to 400,000 distinct CDR3 sequences listed, roughly an eighth are singletons. Sequencing was done on a sample of blood. The receptor source for this set is a woman between 40 and 55 years old with Graves' ophthalmopathy. Both conserved end residues are part of each CDR3. Fields, in order: CDR3 protein, CDR3 DNA, V gene, CDR3 length, J gene, clone size, D gene. A D gene is named only where the DNA matches it firmly. Clone sizes are given selectively: once, few, many, or a class where the clone is expanded.

cdr3_aa: CSARDRANNSPLHF
cdr3_nt: TGCAGTGCTAGAGACAGGGCTAATAATTCACCCCTCCACTTT
v_call: TRBV20-1
cdr3_length: 14
j_call: TRBJ1-6
clone_size: -
d_call: -

cdr3_aa: CAISEIPASAKRTDTQYF
cdr3_nt: TGTGCCATCAGTGAGATTCCGGCTAGCGCGAAAAGAACAGATACGCAGTATTTT
v_call: TRBV10-3
cdr3_length: 18
j_call: TRBJ2-3
clone_size: many
d_call: -

cdr3_aa: CASSRGGAGYQETQYF
cdr3_nt: TGTGCCAGCAGCCGAGGGGGTGCGGGGTACCAAGAGACCCAGTACTTC
v_call: TRBV7-2
cdr3_length: 16
j_call: TRBJ2-5
clone_size: many
d_call: -

cdr3_aa: CASSILAGAFNEQFF
cdr3_nt: TGTGCCAGCAGCATCCTAGCGGGAGCTTTTAATGAGCAGTTCTTC
v_call: TRBV7-2
cdr3_length: 15
j_call: TRBJ2-1
clone_size: many
d_call: TRBD2

cdr3_aa: CASSGRDTGWQYF
cdr3_nt: TGTGCCAGCAGCGGGAGGGATACCGGGTGGCAGTACTTC
v_call: TRBV9
cdr3_length: 13
j_call: TRBJ2-7
clone_size: many
d_call: -

cdr3_aa: CASRAGQGENSPLHF
cdr3_nt: TGTGCCAGCAGGGCCGGACAGGGAGAAAATTCACCCCTCCACTTT
v_call: TRBV12-3/TRBV12-4
cdr3_length: 15
j_call: TRBJ1-6
clone_size: many
d_call: TRBD1

cdr3_aa: CSARTFGEAFF
cdr3_nt: TGCAGTGCTAGAACCTTTGGGGAAGCTTTCTTT
v_call: TRBV20-1
cdr3_length: 11
j_call: TRBJ1-1
clone_size: many
d_call: -

cdr3_aa: CASSEGGGTDTQYF
cdr3_nt: TGCGCCAGCAGTGAAGGGGGCGGCACAGATACGCAGTATTTT
v_call: TRBV10-1
cdr3_length: 14
j_call: TRBJ2-3
clone_size: many
d_call: TRBD1

cdr3_aa: CASSPDRGGYGYTF
cdr3_nt: TGCGCCAGCAGCCCAGACAGGGGTGGCTATGGCTACACCTTC
v_call: TRBV5-1
cdr3_length: 14
j_call: TRBJ1-2
clone_size: -
d_call: TRBD1

cdr3_aa: CSVSTANYGYTF
cdr3_nt: TGCAGCGTCTCGACAGCCAACTATGGCTACACCTTC
v_call: TRBV29-1
cdr3_length: 12
j_call: TRBJ1-2
clone_size: many
d_call: -

cdr3_aa: CASSGGLAGGLSYNEQFF
cdr3_nt: TGTGCCAGCAGTGGGGGACTAGCGGGGGGGCTGTCCTACAATGAGCAGTTCTTC
v_call: TRBV27
cdr3_length: 18
j_call: TRBJ2-1
clone_size: few
d_call: TRBD2

cdr3_aa: CSVGAGQNTGELFF
cdr3_nt: TGCAGCGTTGGGGCGGGACAGAACACCGGGGAGCTGTTTTTT
v_call: TRBV29-1
cdr3_length: 14
j_call: TRBJ2-2
clone_size: -
d_call: -

cdr3_aa: CASSYSFREPTEDTQYF
cdr3_nt: TGTGCCAGCAGTTACTCTTTCCGGGAACCGACGGAGGATACGCAGTATTTT
v_call: TRBV6-7
cdr3_length: 17
j_call: TRBJ2-3
clone_size: many
d_call: -

cdr3_aa: CATSRVGRSNEQFF
cdr3_nt: TGTGCCACCAGCAGAGTTGGCCGCTCCAATGAGCAGTTCTTC
v_call: TRBV15
cdr3_length: 14
j_call: TRBJ2-1
clone_size: -
d_call: -

cdr3_aa: CASKDSGANVLTF
cdr3_nt: TGTGCCAGCAAAGACTCTGGGGCCAACGTCCTGACTTTC
v_call: TRBV11-2
cdr3_length: 13
j_call: TRBJ2-6
clone_size: many
d_call: -

cdr3_aa: CASSGTRGALGNTIYF
cdr3_nt: TGTGCCAGCAGCGGAACGAGGGGGGCGCTTGGAAACACCATATATTTT
v_call: TRBV7-2
cdr3_length: 16
j_call: TRBJ1-3
clone_size: -
d_call: -

cdr3_aa: CASRDASLAGGWGYEQYF
cdr3_nt: TGTGCCAGCCGAGATGCCTCACTAGCGGGAGGTTGGGGGTATGAGCAGTACTTC
v_call: TRBV28
cdr3_length: 18
j_call: TRBJ2-7
clone_size: many
d_call: TRBD2

cdr3_aa: CSAMSSVDNEKLFF
cdr3_nt: TGCAGTGCGATGAGCAGCGTGGATAATGAAAAACTGTTTTTT
v_call: TRBV20-1
cdr3_length: 14
j_call: TRBJ1-4
clone_size: -
d_call: -

cdr3_aa: CAISVEPGQEQGNTIYF
cdr3_nt: TGTGCCATCAGTGTCGAACCGGGACAGGAACAAGGAAACACCATATATTTT
v_call: TRBV10-3
cdr3_length: 17
j_call: TRBJ1-3
clone_size: -
d_call: TRBD1

cdr3_aa: CASSSASGRGYEQYF
cdr3_nt: TGTGCCAGCAGTTCCGCTAGCGGGAGGGGCTACGAGCAGTACTTC
v_call: TRBV7-9
cdr3_length: 15
j_call: TRBJ2-7
clone_size: many
d_call: TRBD2

cdr3_aa: CASSLVRDRFDNYGYTF
cdr3_nt: TGTGCCAGCAGCTTGGTCCGGGACAGATTTGATAACTATGGCTACACCTTC
v_call: TRBV5-6
cdr3_length: 17
j_call: TRBJ1-2
clone_size: -
d_call: TRBD1

cdr3_aa: CSVESPGLAGYEQYF
cdr3_nt: TGCAGCGTTGAGTCCCCGGGACTAGCGGGCTACGAGCAGTACTTC
v_call: TRBV29-1
cdr3_length: 15
j_call: TRBJ2-7
clone_size: many
d_call: TRBD2

cdr3_aa: CASRQPGGSNYGYTF
cdr3_nt: TGTGCCAGCAGGCAACCGGGAGGCTCTAACTATGGCTACACCTTC
v_call: TRBV5-6
cdr3_length: 15
j_call: TRBJ1-2
clone_size: few
d_call: -

cdr3_aa: CASSLWTSGGAGEQFF
cdr3_nt: TGTGCCAGCAGCCTGTGGACTAGCGGGGGGGCTGGTGAGCAGTTCTTC
v_call: TRBV3-1
cdr3_length: 16
j_call: TRBJ2-1
clone_size: -
d_call: TRBD2

cdr3_aa: CASSLDRVWAGGPDYNEQFF
cdr3_nt: TGTGCCAGCAGCTTAGACAGGGTCTGGGCGGGGGGGCCGGACTACAATGAGCAGTTCTTC
v_call: TRBV11-2
cdr3_length: 20
j_call: TRBJ2-1
clone_size: few
d_call: TRBD2

cdr3_aa: CASSPYSNTEAFF
cdr3_nt: TGTGCCAGCAGCCCCTATTCAAACACTGAAGCTTTCTTT
v_call: TRBV7-6
cdr3_length: 13
j_call: TRBJ1-1
clone_size: many
d_call: -

cdr3_aa: CSAIMTGRWETQYF
cdr3_nt: TGCAGTGCTATCATGACAGGGCGTTGGGAGACCCAGTACTTC
v_call: TRBV20-1
cdr3_length: 14
j_call: TRBJ2-5
clone_size: many
d_call: TRBD1

cdr3_aa: CASSLSRDLDIQYF
cdr3_nt: TGTGCCAGCAGTTTATCTCGGGATTTAGACATTCAGTACTTC
v_call: TRBV28
cdr3_length: 14
j_call: TRBJ2-4
clone_size: many
d_call: -

cdr3_aa: CATSTSSGLDTQYF
cdr3_nt: TGTGCCACCAGCACATCATCCGGTCTAGATACGCAGTATTTT
v_call: TRBV24-1
cdr3_length: 14
j_call: TRBJ2-3
clone_size: -
d_call: -

cdr3_aa: CSATDRADTQYF
cdr3_nt: TGCAGTGCTACCGACCGAGCAGATACGCAGTATTTT
v_call: TRBV20-1
cdr3_length: 12
j_call: TRBJ2-3
clone_size: many
d_call: -

cdr3_aa: CATSLSGTMYGYTF
cdr3_nt: TGTGCCACCAGCCTATCCGGGACAATGTATGGCTACACCTTC
v_call: TRBV15
cdr3_length: 14
j_call: TRBJ1-2
clone_size: -
d_call: -

cdr3_aa: CASSEGPRRSSPLHF
cdr3_nt: TGTGCCAGCAGTGAGGGGCCCAGAAGGAGTTCACCCCTCCACTTT
v_call: TRBV2
cdr3_length: 15
j_call: TRBJ1-6
clone_size: many
d_call: -

cdr3_aa: CASSLGRETSTDTQYF
cdr3_nt: TGTGCCAGCAGCTTGGGACGGGAAACTAGCACAGATACGCAGTATTTT
v_call: TRBV13
cdr3_length: 16
j_call: TRBJ2-3
clone_size: many
d_call: -

cdr3_aa: CASSGLPNEQYF
cdr3_nt: TGCGCCAGCAGCGGCCTACCTAACGAGCAGTACTTC
v_call: TRBV5-1
cdr3_length: 12
j_call: TRBJ2-7
clone_size: few
d_call: -

cdr3_aa: CASSLRSGTYNEQFF
cdr3_nt: TGTGCCAGCAGCTTAAGGAGCGGGACTTACAATGAGCAGTTCTTC
v_call: TRBV7-9
cdr3_length: 15
j_call: TRBJ2-1
clone_size: few
d_call: TRBD2

cdr3_aa: CASSLALWQTRNSPLHF
cdr3_nt: TGTGCCAGCAGCTTAGCGCTTTGGCAGACACGTAATTCACCCCTCCACTTT
v_call: TRBV7-6
cdr3_length: 17
j_call: TRBJ1-6
clone_size: many
d_call: -

cdr3_aa: CASSLGVGGTVDNEQLF
cdr3_nt: TGTGCCAGCAGCTTAGGAGTGGGGGGGACAGTCGACAATGAGCAGCTCTTC
v_call: TRBV7-2
cdr3_length: 17
j_call: TRBJ2-1
clone_size: -
d_call: -

cdr3_aa: CASRRPDSFYEQYF
cdr3_nt: TGTGCCAGCAGACGACCGGACAGCTTCTACGAGCAGTACTTC
v_call: TRBV28
cdr3_length: 14
j_call: TRBJ2-7
clone_size: many
d_call: -

cdr3_aa: CATSDHPSNQPQHF
cdr3_nt: TGTGCCACCAGTGATCACCCTAGCAATCAGCCCCAGCATTTT
v_call: TRBV24-1
cdr3_length: 14
j_call: TRBJ1-5
clone_size: once
d_call: -

cdr3_aa: CASSLEGNRGGNNSPLHF
cdr3_nt: TGTGCCAGCAGTTTAGAAGGAAACAGAGGAGGTAATAATTCACCCCTCCACTTT
v_call: TRBV27
cdr3_length: 18
j_call: TRBJ1-6
clone_size: -
d_call: -

cdr3_aa: CSAQGRGFSYEQYF
cdr3_nt: TGCAGTGCCCAGGGTAGAGGTTTCTCCTACGAGCAGTACTTC
v_call: TRBV20-1
cdr3_length: 14
j_call: TRBJ2-7
clone_size: -
d_call: -

cdr3_aa: CASNTIAGANVLTF
cdr3_nt: TGTGCCAGCAATACAATTGCCGGGGCCAACGTCCTGACTTTC
v_call: TRBV27
cdr3_length: 14
j_call: TRBJ2-6
clone_size: many
d_call: -

cdr3_aa: CASSGGSRTDTEAFF
cdr3_nt: TGCGCCAGCAGCGGGGGCTCCCGGACGGACACTGAAGCTTTCTTT
v_call: TRBV5-1
cdr3_length: 15
j_call: TRBJ1-1
clone_size: many
d_call: -

cdr3_aa: CASSGSSQGGTQYF
cdr3_nt: TGCGCCAGCAGTGGGTCTAGTCAGGGCGGGACCCAGTACTTC
v_call: TRBV10-1
cdr3_length: 14
j_call: TRBJ2-5
clone_size: -
d_call: -

cdr3_aa: CASSPESSYNEQFF
cdr3_nt: TGTGCCAGCAGTCCGGAATCTTCCTACAATGAGCAGTTCTTC
v_call: TRBV6-2/TRBV6-3
cdr3_length: 14
j_call: TRBJ2-1
clone_size: -
d_call: -

cdr3_aa: CASSIRALEGNEQFF
cdr3_nt: TGTGCCAGTAGTATTAGGGCCTTAGAGGGAAATGAGCAGTTCTTC
v_call: TRBV19
cdr3_length: 15
j_call: TRBJ2-1
clone_size: -
d_call: -

cdr3_aa: CASSPGGHYGYTF
cdr3_nt: TGTGCCAGCAGTCCGGGAGGACACTATGGCTACACCTTC
v_call: TRBV12-3/TRBV12-4
cdr3_length: 13
j_call: TRBJ1-2
clone_size: many
d_call: -

cdr3_aa: CASSMGTGVAEAFF
cdr3_nt: TGTGCCAGTAGTATGGGGACAGGGGTGGCTGAAGCTTTCTTT
v_call: TRBV19
cdr3_length: 14
j_call: TRBJ1-1
clone_size: many
d_call: TRBD1

cdr3_aa: CASMEHASGTQYF
cdr3_nt: TGTGCCAGTATGGAACACGCCAGCGGGACCCAGTACTTC
v_call: TRBV19
cdr3_length: 13
j_call: TRBJ2-5
clone_size: few
d_call: -